This T cell receptor (beta chain) was sequenced in a study of PD-1 blockade in mismatch repair-deficient tumors. Study summary: Enrolled about 2013-2016, patients had progressing, pretreated mismatch repair-deficient cancers of approximately 13 types.

This clone appeared once. The antigen remains unidentified. Generated by immunoSEQ multiplex PCR, the TCRdb table keeps only in-frame clones and is missing some. The sample records about 120,000 clones, 65% to 80% being singletons. Regarding the study as a whole: After pembrolizumab, tumor-resident clones rose rapidly, then generally contracted before radiologic responses.

Per germline, CDR1 MNHEY and CDR2 SMNVEV (reference sequence). The CDR3 has 16 amino acids. V lost 3 bases, J lost 0 bases, and 12 bases lay in between. Mismatch repair deficiency was confirmed in all patients, by PCR or immunohistochemistry. The source was peripheral blood, collected about 60 weeks after starting pembrolizumab. This chain joins TRBV27 and TRBJ2-1, with a weak D call TRBD2 (6 bases). The origin of this receptor is an adult with mismatch repair-deficient cancer. CDR3 sequence (DNA): TGTGCCAGCAGTTTTTGGGACTCCCCCTCCTACAATGAGCAGTTCTTC. Its translation is CASSFWDSPSYNEQFF.